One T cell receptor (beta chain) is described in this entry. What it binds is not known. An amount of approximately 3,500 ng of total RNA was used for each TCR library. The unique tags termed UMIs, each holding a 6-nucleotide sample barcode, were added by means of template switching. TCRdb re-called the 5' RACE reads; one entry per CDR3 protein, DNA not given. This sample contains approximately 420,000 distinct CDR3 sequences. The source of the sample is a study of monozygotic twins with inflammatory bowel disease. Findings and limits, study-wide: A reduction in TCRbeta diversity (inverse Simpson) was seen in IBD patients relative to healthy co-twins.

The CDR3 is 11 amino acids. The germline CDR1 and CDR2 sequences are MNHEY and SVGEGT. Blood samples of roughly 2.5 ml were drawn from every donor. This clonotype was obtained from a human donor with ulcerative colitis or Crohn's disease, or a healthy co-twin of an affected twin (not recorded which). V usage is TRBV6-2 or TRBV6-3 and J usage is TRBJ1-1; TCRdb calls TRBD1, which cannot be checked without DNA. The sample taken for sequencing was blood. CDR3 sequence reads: CASRQGTEAFF.